The clone carrying this TCR beta chain was counted between two and nine times. The data originate from a study of blood T cell repertoires in COVID-19. Study overall: From the United States, Italy and Spain came samples of acute and convalescent COVID-19. From T cells, B-cell-depleted T cells, or PBMCs came the material, which was cDNA or gDNA.

Per the original data handling: Reference gene primer amplification gave nucleated cell count estimates. Some clones are missing from TCRdb's copy, which holds only in-frame ones; the method was immunoSEQ multiplex PCR. That table gives V, J and clone size, and the DNA gave D and trimming. This sample carries some 220,000 clones, approximately 84% of them seen once, and the ten largest clones take roughly 2.4%. Germline CDR1 reads GTSNPN; CDR2 reads SVGIG (reference sequence). The CDR3 has 16 residues. V shed 2 bases and J shed 4 bases, with 20 bases lying between them. The V call is TRBV30, the J call TRBJ2-5; TRBD1 is a possible D gene (6 bases). This receptor was identified in an older woman with acute or convalescent COVID-19. The sequencing input was peripheral blood. For the CDR3, the DNA is TGTGCCTGGAGTCCATACGTCGGGACATCCCGAGAGACCCAGTACTTC. This encodes CAWSPYVGTSRETQYF.